What follows is one TCR beta chain and its context. Its target is unknown. Generated by immunoSEQ multiplex PCR, the TCRdb table keeps only in-frame clones and is missing some. The sample gives 150,000 to 200,000 clones, less than 95% of which show up once; about 0.64% is in the top ten. The length of the CDR3 is 14 residues. Germline loops: CDR1 LNHNV, CDR2 YYDKDF (reference sequence). V was pared by 7 bases and J by 6 bases, with 18 bases between. This entry belongs to a study of T cell responses to AZD1222 COVID-19 vaccine. Study outcomes and limitations: White British donors predominated, females outnumbered males, and clonal diversity was possibly underestimated.

V and J are TRBV15 and TRBJ1-2; no clear D. This clonotype originated in an adult in good health. Material: peripheral blood, obtained on day 0 of AZD1222 vaccination. CDR3 in DNA: TGTGCCACCACTCCTCGGGAGCTGCCCCATGGCTACACCTTC. This gives the protein CATTPRELPHGYTF. The full variable domain, its missing parts supplied by reference TRBV15 and TRBJ1-2, is DAMVIQNPRYQVTQFGKPVTLSCSQTLNHNVMYWYQQKSSQAPKLLFHYYDKDFNNEADTPDNFQSRRPNTSFCFLDIRSPGLGDTAMYLCATTPRELPHGYTFGSGTRLTVV.